A single sample gave rise to the 20 T cell receptor beta chains below, sequenced in a study of cytomegalovirus exposure and HLA in healthy donors. The PCR contained 60 Vbeta and 13 Jbeta primers. Profiling relied on immunoSEQ multiplex PCR, and the TCRdb table lists in-frame clones only, not all of them. The repertoire holds approximately 190,000 clones, with 75% to 90% as singletons. The sequencing sample was made of PBMCs. The receptors derive from a man between 40 and 49 years old in good health and CMV-seropositive.

CDR3 amino acids: CASSLEGGTGELFF. In nucleotides, the CDR3 is TGCGCCAGCAGCTTGGAAGGGGGCACCGGGGAGCTGTTTTTT. The chain joins TRBV5-1 to TRBJ2-2; D possibly corresponds to TRBD1 (6 bases). Germline V gives CDR1 SGHRS, CDR2 YFSETQ. Trimming cost V 0 bases and J 4 bases, with 7 bases left between them. The length of the CDR3 is 14 residues. The full variable domain, in which reference TRBV5-1 and TRBJ2-2 provide the parts outside the CDR3, is KAGVTQTPRYLIKTRGQQVTLSCSPISGHRSVSWYQQTPGQGLQFLFEYFSETQRNKGNFPGRFSGRQFSNSRSEMNVSTLELGDSALYLCASSLEGGTGELFFGEGSRLTVL.

The CDR3 loop is CASGASSYEQYF. The CDR3, as DNA: TGTGCCAGTGGGGCAAGCTCCTACGAGCAGTACTTC. V and J are TRBV6-6 and TRBJ2-7, with TRBD1 as a possible D gene (5 bases). The CDR3 consists of 12 residues. Looked up from germline, CDR1 is MNHNY and CDR2 is SVGAGI (reference sequence). Trimming removed 9 bases at V and 0 bases at J, with 9 bases between.

This chain joins TRBV6-5 and TRBJ1-5; tentatively, D is TRBD1 (5 bases). The CDR3 runs 15 residues. CDR1 MNHEY and CDR2 SVGAGI come from the germline V gene. V was cut by 3 bases and J by 2 bases, with 11 bases left in between. The CDR3 nucleotides read TGTGCCAGCAGTTATGGGACTACCGGCAATCAGCCCCAGCATTTT. This gives the protein CASSYGTTGNQPQHF.

V and J are TRBV11-2 and TRBJ1-1, with a weak D call TRBD1 (5 bases). V was cut by 5 bases and J by 4 bases, with 14 bases left in between. The CDR3 length is 14 residues. The germline gives CDR1 SGHAT, CDR2 FQNNGV. The CDR3 loop is CASSPKWGGTEAFF. The CDR3 DNA is TGTGCCAGCAGCCCCAAGTGGGGGGGCACTGAAGCTTTCTTT.

The chain recombines TRBV7-6 with TRBJ1-2; D perhaps matches TRBD1 (6 bases). Trimming left V 0 bases short and J 3 bases short, with 11 bases between. Germline CDR1 SGHVS, CDR2 FNYEAQ. The CDR3 runs 15 residues. The CDR3 loop reads CASSLAQGPHYGYTF. In DNA form, the CDR3 reads TGTGCCAGCAGCTTAGCACAGGGACCCCACTATGGCTACACCTTC.

The chain links TRBV18 to TRBJ2-7; 9 positions agree with TRBD1. J lost 2 bases, V lost 2 bases, and 10 bases had no gene match. The CDR3 has 17 residues. CDR1 is KGHSH, CDR2 LQKENI, per germline. For the CDR3, the DNA is TGTGCCAGCTCACCAAAAGCGTCCGGGACAGGGCCCTACGAGCAGTACTTC. Translating gives CASSPKASGTGPYEQYF. Supplemented by reference TRBV18 and TRBJ2-7, the full variable domain reads NAGVMQNPRHLVRRRGQEARLRCSPMKGHSHVYWYRQLPEEGLKFMVYLQKENIIDESGMPKERFSAEFPKEGPSILRIQQVVRGDSAAYFCASSPKASGTGPYEQYFGPGTRLTVT.

This clone showed up just once. The rearrangement links TRBV4-2 to TRBJ2-5; D call uncertain. The last part of the DNA fits TRBJ2-7 better; the J call may be wrong. This CDR3 spans 16 amino acids. The germline V gene encodes CDR1 LGHNA and CDR2 YNFKEQ. CDR3 in DNA: TGTGCCAGCAGCCAAGATCAACAGTCGCTCACCTACGAGCAGTACTTC. Its protein product is CASSQDQQSLTYEQYF.

This clone was seen just once. The chain uses TRBV28 and TRBJ1-5; 7 bases agree with TRBD1. Trimming removed 5 bases from V and 6 bases from J; junction bases left unmatched: 4. The CDR3 runs 13 residues. Germline V gene lookup returns CDR1 MDHEN and CDR2 SYDVKM. The CDR3 DNA reads as TGTGCCAGCAGTACAGGGGTGGGTCAGCCCCAGCATTTT. This gives the protein CASSTGVGQPQHF.

This clone was seen only once. V usage is TRBV7-9 and J usage is TRBJ1-4, with a tentative D call TRBD1 (5 bases). V gave up 0 bases and J gave up 8 bases, with 10 bases separating them. Germline lookup yields CDR1 SEHNR and CDR2 FQNEAQ (reference sequence). This CDR3 is 14 amino acids long. CDR3 residues: CASSLAQGGEKLFF. CDR3 DNA: TGTGCCAGCAGCTTAGCGCAGGGAGGCGAAAAACTGTTTTTT.

This sequence joins TRBV27 and TRBJ2-2, with 9 positions matching TRBD2. The germline V gene has CDR1 MNHEY and CDR2 SMNVEV (reference sequence). The CDR3 is 16 amino acids. The ends lost 2 bases at V and 2 bases at J; junction bases unmatched: 3. The CDR3 region is CASSLGGGVNTGELFF. Here the CDR3 DNA reads TGTGCCAGCAGTTTAGGCGGGGGGGTAAACACCGGGGAGCTGTTTTTT.

This rearrangement joins TRBV15 to TRBJ2-3, with 10 positions matching TRBD2. The CDR3 runs 13 residues. CDR1 and CDR2 (germline): LNHNV, YYDKDF (reference sequence). CDR3 DNA: TGTGCGTCCGGGACTAGCGGCACAGATACGCAGTATTTT. Translating gives CASGTSGTDTQYF.

The genes are TRBV29-1 and TRBJ2-5; 7 bases align to TRBD1. The better agreement between TRBJ2-7 and the DNA end casts doubt on the J call. Germline V gives CDR1 SQVTM, CDR2 ANQGSEA. This CDR3 comprises 11 residues. The CDR3 sequence: CSVDKGAEQYF. CDR3 DNA: TGCAGCGTTGACAAGGGGGCCGAGCAGTACTTC.

The chain combines TRBV4-1 with TRBJ1-1; tentative D call: TRBD1 (6 bases). With 1 base removed from V and 5 bases from J, the gap between germline ends came to 14 bases. This CDR3 is built from 15 residues. The germline V gene has CDR1 MGHRA and CDR2 YSYEKL. CDR3 loop: CASSQVGGRRTEAFF. The CDR3 region has the DNA TGCGCCAGCAGCCAAGTCGGGGGGCGCAGGACTGAAGCTTTCTTT.

V and J are TRBV9 and TRBJ1-3; the D is unclear. The V gene's germline CDR1 is SGDLS and CDR2 YYNGEE. This CDR3 is built from 14 residues. V was cut by 3 bases and J by 1 base, with 8 bases left in between. The chain's CDR3 is CASSERDSGNTIYF. The CDR3 bases are TGTGCCAGCAGCGAGAGGGATTCTGGAAACACCATATATTTT.

This clone was detected a few times. For the CDR3, the DNA is TGTGCCAGCTCACCTGCGGCTAGCAATCAGCCCCAGCATTTT. Translating it yields CASSPAASNQPQHF. This sequence joins TRBV18 and TRBJ1-5; D is unclear. The CDR3 consists of 14 residues. Trimming stripped 3 bases from V and 0 bases from J, with 6 bases between. Germline V CDR1 and CDR2: KGHSH, LQKENI.

The V gene is TRBV4-3, the J gene TRBJ1-1; no reliable D call. The germline CDR1 and CDR2 sequences are LGHNA and YSLEER. The CDR3 spans 16 residues. Trimming cost V 2 bases and J 5 bases, with 18 bases left between them. CDR3 in amino acids: CASSQTPGPGMTEAFF. CDR3 coding DNA: TGCGCCAGCAGCCAAACCCCCGGGCCCGGGATGACTGAAGCTTTCTTT.

This chain connects TRBV27 to TRBJ1-1; possibly TRBD1 for D (5 bases). Germline CDR1 and CDR2: MNHEY and SMNVEV (reference sequence). The V end was cut by 4 bases, the J end by 0 bases, with 15 bases between. The CDR3 sequence is 16 residues long. The CDR3 spells CASSSSTVSMNTEAFF. DNA for the CDR3: TGTGCCAGCAGTTCCTCGACAGTTTCCATGAACACTGAAGCTTTCTTT.

The chain joins TRBV30 to TRBJ1-3; D gene ambiguous. CDR1 is GTSNPN, CDR2 SVGIG, per germline (reference sequence). The germline V and J ends were trimmed by 4 bases and 0 bases, with 10 bases remaining between them. CDR3 size: 14 residues. The CDR3 is CAWTPSHSGNTIYF. The DNA for the CDR3 is TGTGCCTGGACCCCATCCCACTCTGGAAACACCATATATTTT.

The gene calls are TRBV7-8 and TRBJ1-5; no firm D call. This CDR3 spans 15 amino acids. Per germline, CDR1 SGHVS and CDR2 FQNEAQ. V was clipped by 3 bases and J by 5 bases, with 14 bases between them. The CDR3 is CASSFSRRPDQPQHF. The CDR3 nucleotides are TGTGCCAGCAGCTTTTCTCGTCGTCCAGATCAGCCCCAGCATTTT. Using reference TRBV7-8 and TRBJ1-5 for the parts outside the CDR3, the full variable domain is GAGVSQSPRYKVAKRGQDVALRCDPISGHVSLFWYQQALGQGPEFLTYFQNEAQLDKSGLPSDRFFAERPEGSVSTLKIQRTQQEDSAVYLCASSFSRRPDQPQHFGDGTRLSIL.

J is TRBJ1-1 and V is TRBV27, with 10 bases aligning to TRBD1. Germline-derived CDR1 and CDR2 are MNHEY and SMNVEV (reference sequence). This CDR3 comprises 13 residues. V gave up 10 bases and J gave up 3 bases; unmatched junction bases: 5. The CDR3 spells CATRTGGDTEAFF. The CDR3 DNA reads as TGTGCCACTCGGACAGGGGGGGACACTGAAGCTTTCTTT.